The 32 T cell receptor beta chains presented below share a single source sample, sequenced in a study of cytomegalovirus exposure and HLA in healthy donors. The PCR employed 60 Vbeta primers together with 13 Jbeta primers. Generated by immunoSEQ multiplex PCR, the TCRdb table keeps only in-frame clones and is missing some. Altogether about 160,000 clones are present, around 76% being singletons, with the ten largest covering approximately 1.4%. Material: PBMCs. These receptors all come from a man aged 55-75 years in good health and CMV-seronegative.

This chain links TRBV18 with TRBJ2-3; D gene ambiguous. V was shortened by 2 bases and J by 3 bases, with 12 bases between the two germline ends. The CDR3 is 15 residues long. CDR1 and CDR2 (germline): KGHSH, LQKENI. The CDR3 nucleotides read TGTGCCAGCTCACCAAGCGTAAGTCAGACAGATACGCAGTATTTT. It is translated as CASSPSVSQTDTQYF.

This sequence joins TRBV4-2 and TRBJ2-1; D possibly corresponds to TRBD2 (6 bases). Germline CDR1 LGHNA, CDR2 YNFKEQ. V shed 1 base and J shed 5 bases, with 9 bases lying between them. The length of the CDR3 is 14 residues. CDR3 DNA: TGTGCCAGCAGCCAAGGGGCGGGGAACAATGAGCAGTTCTTC. Protein: CASSQGAGNNEQFF.

The chain couples TRBV9 to TRBJ2-5, with 15 bases aligning to TRBD2. There are 17 residues in the CDR3. V lost 0 bases to trimming and J lost 3 bases; unmatched junction nucleotides: 3. Germline assignment: CDR1 SGDLS and CDR2 YYNGEE. The CDR3 nucleotides are TGTGCCAGCAGCGTAGGGACTAGCGGGGGGGTGGAAGAGACCCAGTACTTC. Protein product: CASSVGTSGGVEETQYF.

V gene TRBV19 combines with J gene TRBJ2-5; tentative D call: TRBD2 (6 bases). The V and J ends lost 4 bases and 1 base respectively, with 13 bases between them. CDR3 length: 15 amino acids. CDR1 LNHDA and CDR2 SQIVND come from the germline V gene (reference sequence). In DNA, the CDR3 is TGTGCCAGTAGTAGTAGCGGATGGGGCCAAGAGACCCAGTACTTC. Translated, it gives CASSSSGWGQETQYF.

This chain joins TRBV4-2 and TRBJ1-2; tentative D call: TRBD1 (6 bases). V was shortened by 6 bases and J by 7 bases, with 21 bases between the two germline ends. Germline CDR1 reads LGHNA; CDR2 reads YNFKEQ. The CDR3 runs 15 residues. Here the CDR3 DNA reads TGTGCCAGCAGGGAACCCGGCGGGGGGCGGGGTGGCTACACCTTC. Translated, it gives CASREPGGGRGGYTF.

In regard to this clone: Germline is not matched at one junction end, which may reflect a read error. The gene calls are TRBV7-9 and TRBJ2-7; 7 bases align to TRBD1. There are 15 residues in the CDR3. CDR1 is SEHNR and CDR2 is FQNEAQ in the germline V gene (reference sequence). The CDR3 protein is CSSSDTRQGSYEQYF. The CDR3 nucleotides are TGTTCCAGCAGCGACACCCGACAGGGATCCTACGAGCAGTACTTC. The variable domain in full, completed from reference TRBV7-9 and TRBJ2-7, reads DTGVSQNPRHKITKRGQNVTFRCDPISEHNRLYWYRQTLGQGPEFLTYFQNEAQLEKSRLLSDRFSAERPKGSFSTLEIQRTEQGDSAMYLCSSSDTRQGSYEQYFGPGTRLTVT.

This clone was seen only once. The CDR3 bases are TGTGCCAGCAGTTCACTACCGGGACTAGGGGTCACAGATACGCAGTATTTT. Its translation: CASSSLPGLGVTDTQYF. The chain employs TRBV27 and TRBJ2-3, with 8 bases fitting TRBD2. Per germline, CDR1 MNHEY and CDR2 SMNVEV (reference sequence). The V segment lost 4 bases and the J segment 2 bases; nucleotides outside the gene matches: 11. This CDR3 spans 17 amino acids.

This clone was seen once. V is TRBV19 and J is TRBJ2-5, with 8 bases identical to TRBD1. The CDR3 contains 13 residues. The germline V gene encodes CDR1 LNHDA and CDR2 SQIVND (reference sequence). Germline trimming cut 5 bases from V and 7 bases from J; bases unmatched to any gene: 6. The DNA of the CDR3 is TGTGCCAGTAGTCCGGACAGGGAAGGGACCCAGTACTTC. It specifies CASSPDREGTQYF.

This chain connects TRBV7-2 to TRBJ2-7; 11 nucleotides agree with TRBD2. Germline-derived CDR1 and CDR2 are SGHTA and FQGNSA. Unmatched junction bases numbered 10, after V lost 5 bases and J lost 7 bases. The length of the CDR3 is 15 residues. CDR3 in amino acids: CASSTRLAGNGEQYF. In DNA form, the CDR3 reads TGTGCCAGCAGCACCCGACTAGCGGGGAACGGGGAGCAGTACTTC.

The rearrangement joins TRBV6-5 to TRBJ2-3; D is uncertain. Germline CDR1 MNHEY, CDR2 SVGAGI. The CDR3 runs 15 residues. Trimming took 0 bases from V and 4 from J, leaving 11 bases between them. CDR3 sequence reads: CASSYSSGYADTQYF. The CDR3 nucleotides are TGTGCCAGCAGTTACTCATCCGGGTACGCAGATACGCAGTATTTT.

Only one count was recorded for this clone. This sequence joins TRBV5-1 and TRBJ2-5, with D perhaps TRBD2 (5 bases). Looked up from germline, CDR1 is SGHRS and CDR2 is YFSETQ. CDR3 length: 15 amino acids. V dropped 3 bases and J dropped 5 bases, with 17 bases sitting between them. As DNA, the CDR3 is TGCGCCAGCAGCTCGCGGCCGGAGGCTGGGGAGACCCAGTACTTC. This gives the protein CASSSRPEAGETQYF.

The chain couples TRBV2 to TRBJ2-1, with 13 bases matching TRBD2. With V trimmed by 1 base and J by 9 bases, 12 bases remained unmatched. The CDR3 covers 18 residues. Germline-derived CDR1 and CDR2 are SNHLY and FYNNEI. The CDR3 bases are TGTGCCAGCAGTGAAGGAGGGACCGGACTAGCGGGAGCCAGTGAGCAGTTCTTC. Translation: CASSEGGTGLAGASEQFF.

This clone was seen a handful of times. The rearrangement joins TRBV2 to TRBJ1-1, with no clear D. The length of the CDR3 is 13 residues. V was shortened by 7 bases and J by 1 base, with 10 bases between the two germline ends. From germline, CDR1 is SNHLY and CDR2 FYNNEI. The CDR3 region is CASMGAENTEAFF. In DNA form, the CDR3 reads TGTGCCAGCATGGGCGCAGAGAACACTGAAGCTTTCTTT.

The chain joins TRBV19 to TRBJ1-2; 8 bases agree with TRBD1. Germline CDR1 LNHDA, CDR2 SQIVND (reference sequence). The CDR3 extends over 14 amino acids. V shed 6 bases, J shed 4 bases, and the junction held 7 bases outside the gene matches. The CDR3 nucleotides read TGTGCCAGTAGCGCTGGACAGGGAGGCTATGGCTACACCTTC. Encoded protein: CASSAGQGGYGYTF.

This clone was counted a few times. This rearrangement joins TRBV5-6 to TRBJ1-5; D not certain. This CDR3 contains 14 residues. V was pared by 2 bases and J by 9 bases, with 15 bases between. Germline loops: CDR1 SGHDT, CDR2 YYEEEE. CDR3 residues: CASSLGPSARPQHF. For the CDR3, the DNA is TGTGCCAGCAGCTTAGGGCCTAGCGCTCGGCCCCAGCATTTT.

In regard to this clone: The same CDR3 also results from other DNA sequences found in this sample. The V call is TRBV9, the J call TRBJ1-1; D not certain. Germline CDR1 reads SGDLS; CDR2 reads YYNGEE. V shed 0 bases and J shed 1 base, with 10 bases lying between them. The CDR3 runs to 15 residues. CDR3 coding DNA: TGTGCCAGCAGCGTAGGCCCAGGTGGGAACACTGAAGCTTTCTTT. Its translation: CASSVGPGGNTEAFF.

The CDR3 is CASSSTSGRAGSYEQYF. Here the CDR3 DNA reads TGTGCCAGCAGTTCGACTAGCGGGAGGGCCGGGTCCTACGAGCAGTACTTC. V usage is TRBV27 and J usage is TRBJ2-7, with 14 bases aligning to TRBD2. The CDR3 extends over 17 amino acids. Unmatched junction bases numbered 6, after V lost 4 bases and J lost 1 base. Germline CDR1 is MNHEY and CDR2 is SMNVEV (reference sequence).

This clone occurred once. The chain recombines TRBV7-2 with TRBJ1-1, with a weak D call TRBD1 (5 bases). V lost 5 bases and J lost 1, with 17 bases in between. This CDR3 comprises 16 residues. Germline loops: CDR1 SGHTA, CDR2 FQGNSA. The CDR3, as DNA: TGTGCCAGCAGCCCAAAGGGGCCGGTTCCGAACACTGAAGCTTTCTTT. It codes for CASSPKGPVPNTEAFF.

The chain couples TRBV7-2 to TRBJ2-1; D perhaps matches TRBD2 (6 bases). Germline lookup yields CDR1 SGHTA and CDR2 FQGNSA. The CDR3 covers 18 residues. The V and J ends lost 3 bases and 8 bases respectively, with 26 bases between them. The CDR3 nucleotides are TGTGCCAGCAGCTTGCGGGACTTAGCACAATCCTACATCTATGAGCAGTTCTTC. Encoded protein: CASSLRDLAQSYIYEQFF.

This clone came up a few times. The V gene is TRBV5-8, the J gene TRBJ1-2; D unclear. Germline V lookup: CDR1 SGHTS, CDR2 YDEGEE. V lost 4 bases and J 5 bases, leaving 12 bases between the germline ends. CDR3 length: 13 residues. CDR3 loop: CASSRLNNYGYTF. CDR3 DNA: TGTGCCAGCAGCCGACTTAACAATTATGGCTACACCTTC.

The chain couples TRBV19 to TRBJ1-5; D gene uncertain. V was cut by 5 bases and J by 7 bases, with 15 bases left in between. Per the germline V gene, CDR1 is LNHDA and CDR2 is SQIVND (reference sequence). The CDR3 runs 14 residues. CDR3 bases: TGTGCCAGTAGTTGGGCAGCCCTTCCCCAGCCCCAGCATTTT. Translated: CASSWAALPQPQHF.

The rearrangement links TRBV10-2 to TRBJ1-5, with TRBD1 as a possible D gene (6 bases). This CDR3 has 13 amino acids. CDR1 and CDR2 from the germline V gene are WSHSY and SAAADI. Trimming left V 6 bases short and J 4 bases short, with 10 bases between. This CDR3 is CASSSTGNQPQHF. DNA for the CDR3: TGCGCCAGCAGCTCCACAGGGAATCAGCCCCAGCATTTT.

Concerning this clone: The sample carries other DNA sequences with the same CDR3. The rearrangement uses TRBV30 and TRBJ1-1; 9 bases map to TRBD1. The CDR3 consists of 14 residues. Unmatched junction bases numbered 3, after V lost 0 bases and J lost 4 bases. CDR1 and CDR2 (germline): GTSNPN, SVGIG (reference sequence). The CDR3 here is CAWSVGQGTTEAFF. CDR3 coding DNA: TGTGCCTGGAGTGTCGGACAGGGGACCACTGAAGCTTTCTTT.

The rearrangement joins TRBV19 to TRBJ2-5; TRBD2 matches 14 bases. The CDR3 length is 20 residues. CDR1 LNHDA and CDR2 SQIVND come from the germline V gene (reference sequence). The trim removed 1 base at V and 2 bases at J, leaving 12 bases unmatched. Here the CDR3 DNA reads TGTGCCAGTAGTATAGTAGGGACTAGCGGGAGAGGGAGTCATCAAGAGACCCAGTACTTC. Residues: CASSIVGTSGRGSHQETQYF.

This clone was counted a few times. The V call is TRBV28, the J call TRBJ2-7; D uncertain. CDR3 length: 15 residues. V was trimmed by 3 bases and J by 0 bases, leaving 12 bases between them. Germline values: CDR1 MDHEN, CDR2 SYDVKM. The CDR3 coding sequence is TGTGCCAGCAGTTTCGGTCAACCGAGCTCCTACGAGCAGTACTTC. Translating gives CASSFGQPSSYEQYF. The full variable domain, its missing parts supplied by reference TRBV28 and TRBJ2-7, is DVKVTQSSRYLVKRTGEKVFLECVQDMDHENMFWYRQDPGLGLRLIYFSYDVKMKEKGDIPEGYSVSREKKERFSLILESASTNQTSMYLCASSFGQPSSYEQYFGPGTRLTVT.

The rearrangement links TRBV4-3 to TRBJ2-1; 9 positions match TRBD2. Germline CDR1 is LGHNA and CDR2 is YSLEER. With V trimmed by 0 bases and J by 2 bases, 8 bases remained unmatched. This CDR3 comprises 18 residues. The CDR3, as DNA: TGCGCCAGCAGCCAAGATCCTCCGGTAGCGGGGGCCTACAATGAGCAGTTCTTC. Translating gives CASSQDPPVAGAYNEQFF.

This clone turned up a few times. The chain uses TRBV5-4 and TRBJ2-7; D is ambiguous. The CDR3 extends over 15 amino acids. Trimming stripped 0 bases from V and 0 bases from J, with 10 bases between. CDR1 and CDR2 (germline): SGHNT, YYREEE (reference sequence). CDR3 residues: CASSLASGSSYEQYF. The CDR3 DNA reads TGTGCCAGCAGCTTGGCTAGTGGTAGCTCCTACGAGCAGTACTTC.

The chain has TRBV30 and TRBJ2-7; 11 bases line up with TRBD1. Germline CDR1 GTSNPN, CDR2 SVGIG (reference sequence). Trimming removed 0 bases from V and 0 bases from J; junction bases left unmatched: 1. The CDR3 extends over 15 amino acids. CDR3 nucleotides: TGTGCCTGGAGTGTTGGGACAGGGGGCTCCTACGAGCAGTACTTC. Protein product: CAWSVGTGGSYEQYF.

V is TRBV6-6 and J is TRBJ1-2; 7 bases match TRBD1. Germline V gene data show CDR1 as MNHNY and CDR2 as SVGAGI (reference sequence). The CDR3 consists of 14 residues. The J segment lost 3 bases and the V segment lost 2 bases, leaving 3 bases of the junction unmatched. The CDR3 DNA is TGTGCCAGCAGTTACCCTGGGACAGACTATGGCTACACCTTC. This sequence encodes CASSYPGTDYGYTF.

This clone was counted between two and nine times. The rearrangement links TRBV7-2 to TRBJ2-5; 8 bases line up with TRBD1. The assigned J gene may be wrong: the sequence end matches TRBJ2-7 better. The CDR3 loop spans 14 amino acids. Germline CDR1 reads SGHTA; CDR2 reads FQGNSA. CDR3 residues: CASSSTQGDYEQYF. The CDR3 DNA reads TGTGCCAGCAGCTCCACACAGGGGGACTACGAGCAGTACTTC.

Comments on this clone: The sample holds other DNA sequences that translate to the same CDR3. The CDR3 protein is CASSFLAVNTGELFF. The CDR3 bases are TGTGCCAGCAGTTTTTTGGCCGTGAACACCGGGGAGCTGTTTTTT. J is TRBJ2-2 and V is TRBV7-9, with D unresolved. This CDR3 has 15 amino acids. Trimming pared 6 bases from V and 1 base from J, leaving 12 bases between. CDR1 SEHNR and CDR2 FQNEAQ come from the germline V gene (reference sequence). Variable domain in full (rest from reference TRBV7-9 and TRBJ2-2): DTGVSQNPRHKITKRGQNVTFRCDPISEHNRLYWYRQTLGQGPEFLTYFQNEAQLEKSRLLSDRFSAERPKGSFSTLEIQRTEQGDSAMYLCASSFLAVNTGELFFGEGSRLTVL.

This clone was detected a few times. The chain uses TRBV4-3 and TRBJ2-1, with 10 bases fitting TRBD2. V trimming: 4 bases; J trimming: 2 bases; junction bases outside the gene matches: 2. This CDR3 is 15 amino acids long. The germline V gene has CDR1 LGHNA and CDR2 YSLEER. Here the CDR3 reads CASSRSGGAYNEQFF. DNA of the CDR3: TGCGCCAGCAGCCGAAGCGGGGGGGCCTACAATGAGCAGTTCTTC.